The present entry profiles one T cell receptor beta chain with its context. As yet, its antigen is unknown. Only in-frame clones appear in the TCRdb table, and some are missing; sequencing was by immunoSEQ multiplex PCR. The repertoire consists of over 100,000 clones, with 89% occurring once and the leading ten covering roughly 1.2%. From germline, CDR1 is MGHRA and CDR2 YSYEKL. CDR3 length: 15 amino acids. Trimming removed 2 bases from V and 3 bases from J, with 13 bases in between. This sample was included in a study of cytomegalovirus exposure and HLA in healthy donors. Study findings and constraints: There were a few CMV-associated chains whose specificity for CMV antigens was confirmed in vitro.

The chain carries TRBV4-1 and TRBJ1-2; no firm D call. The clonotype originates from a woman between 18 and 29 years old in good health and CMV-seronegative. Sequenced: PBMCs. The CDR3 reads CASSQQDRLDYGYTF. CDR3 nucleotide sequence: TGCGCCAGCAGCCAACAAGACCGGCTAGACTATGGCTACACCTTC.